This T cell receptor (beta chain) was identified during a study of cytomegalovirus exposure and HLA in healthy donors. General observations from the study: Rarity characterized most TCR sequences, yet some public TCRs appeared in many donors. A previous analysis found most TCR beta V segments productive roughly 90% or roughly 30% of the time.

Vbeta (60) and Jbeta (13) primers were used in the PCR. Profiled with immunoSEQ multiplex PCR; TCRdb holds only in-frame clones, not every one. The sample lists 95,000 to 150,000 clones, about three quarters seen once, with around 3.6% in the top ten. Concerning this clone itself: The antigen remains unidentified.

V lost 0 bases and J lost 2; bases outside the gene matches: 17. The length of the CDR3 is 20 residues. Germline CDR1 SGHRS, CDR2 YFSETQ. This receptor was obtained from a man between 25 and 39 years old in good health and CMV-seronegative. The V and J genes are TRBV5-1 and TRBJ2-1; 7 bases are shared with TRBD2. Input material: PBMCs. CDR3 protein: CASSLGVRASGTATYNEQFF. CDR3 bases: TGCGCCAGCAGCTTGGGGGTCCGCGCTAGCGGAACAGCAACCTACAATGAGCAGTTCTTC.